What follows are 10 T cell receptor beta chains derived from one specimen sequenced in a study of blood T cell repertoires in COVID-19 (dated by TCRdb to the early 2020s). The protocol used for the library was the immunoSEQ multiplex PCR assay. TCRdb took this table from immuneACCESS and kept in-frame rearrangements with V and J called. Such tables lack part of the clones; where checked against another copy, unresolved V genes explain under half of the gap, and the rest is unexplained. The sample profile shows about 82,000 clones; about four fifths of them were found once. Around 43% of the sample lies in the top ten. The sequenced material came from peripheral blood. All receptors come from a man older than 75 with acute or convalescent COVID-19.

For this clone: It is unclear where the CDR3 begins or ends on the DNA, so no DNA is shown, and the CDR3 is as TCRdb lists it. V and J are TRBV11-3 and TRBJ2-7; the DNA was not compared with TRBD1, the D call given in the table. The germline CDR1 and CDR2 sequences are SGHNT and YENEEA. The CDR3 spans 22 residues, counting both ends. CDR3 residues: CASSLEVQGPTSSTSGRAEQYF.

The chain recombines TRBV6-2 or TRBV6-3 with TRBJ1-5, with D possibly matching TRBD1 (6 bases). The CDR3 has 17 amino acids. Trimming pared 2 bases from V and 4 bases from J, leaving 18 bases between. Germline CDR1 and CDR2: MNHEY and SVGEGT. CDR3 region: CASSYKDQGFSNQPQHF. CDR3 coding DNA: TGTGCCAGCAGTTACAAAGACCAGGGGTTTTCGAATCAGCCCCAGCATTTT.

The V gene is TRBV28, the J gene TRBJ2-7; the match to TRBD1 covers 7 bases. The CDR3 runs to 14 residues. The germline V gene has CDR1 MDHEN and CDR2 SYDVKM. Trimming removed 3 bases from V and 2 bases from J; junction bases left unmatched: 4. CDR3 in DNA: TGTGCCAGCAGTTTTAAGGGGGCTACCTACGAGCAGTACTTC. Its protein is CASSFKGATYEQYF.

This rearrangement joins TRBV2 to TRBJ1-4; 9 bases fit TRBD1. CDR3 size: 14 residues. J was trimmed by 5 bases and V by 6 bases; bases with no gene match: 4. Germline-derived CDR1 and CDR2 are SNHLY and FYNNEI. The CDR3 bases are TGTGCCAGCAGGGCCGGGACAGGGAATGAAAAACTGTTTTTT. Protein sequence: CASRAGTGNEKLFF. Based on the CDR3 plus reference TRBV2 and TRBJ1-4, the full variable domain is EPEVTQTPSHQVTQMGQEVILRCVPISNHLYFYWYRQILGQKVEFLVSFYNNEISEKSEIFDDQFSVERPDGSNFTLKIRSTKLEDSAMYFCASRAGTGNEKLFFGSGTQLSVL.

The chain couples TRBV18 to TRBJ1-4; no clear D gene. CDR3 length: 14 residues. V lost 4 bases and J lost 4, with 10 bases in between. Germline V gene sequence: CDR1 KGHSH, CDR2 LQKENI. CDR3 nucleotide sequence: TGTGCCAGCTCACGACAAGCCCTTAATGAAAAACTGTTTTTT. Encoded protein: CASSRQALNEKLFF.

J is TRBJ2-7 and V is TRBV5-8; 9 positions agree with TRBD1. Germline CDR1 is SGHTS and CDR2 is YDEGEE. The CDR3 length is 15 residues. J lost 5 bases, V lost 5 bases, and 11 bases had no gene match. For the CDR3, the DNA is TGTGCCAGCAGTTATGACGGGACAGGGAGTAACGAGCAGTACTTC. This gives the protein CASSYDGTGSNEQYF.

This clone was seen a few times. This chain uses TRBV3-1 (or the pseudogene TRBV3-2) with TRBJ1-1; D is perhaps TRBD1 (5 bases). The CDR3 has 14 residues. Per germline, CDR1 LGHDT and CDR2 YNNKEL (reference sequence). Trimming removed 2 bases at V and 2 bases at J, with 9 bases between. CDR3 nucleotides: TGTGCCAGCAGCCAAAAGGGGTTAAACACTGAAGCTTTCTTT. Amino acid sequence: CASSQKGLNTEAFF.

The rearrangement joins TRBV18 to TRBJ1-4; D is uncertain. The ends were cut back, 3 bases at V and 0 bases at J, with 5 bases in the middle. The CDR3 extends over 14 amino acids. Germline CDR1 reads KGHSH; CDR2 reads LQKENI. The CDR3 region is CASSPQSTNEKLFF. The CDR3 DNA follows: TGTGCCAGCTCACCTCAGTCAACTAATGAAAAACTGTTTTTT.

CDR3 loop: CASTFRVGDYGYTF. CDR3 coding DNA: TGTGCCAGCACGTTCAGGGTAGGGGACTATGGCTACACCTTC. The chain carries TRBV6-5 and TRBJ1-2; perhaps TRBD1 as D (5 bases). There are 14 residues in the CDR3. Germline assignment: CDR1 MNHEY and CDR2 SVGAGI. V lost 7 bases to trimming and J lost 3 bases, with 15 bases between them.

This chain uses TRBV5-1 with TRBJ1-2; 10 bases fit TRBD1. The CDR3 loop spans 15 amino acids. V trimming: 3 bases; J trimming: 8 bases; junction bases outside the gene matches: 10. Germline V CDR1 and CDR2: SGHRS, YFSETQ. The CDR3 region is CASSSALGQGDGYTF. For the CDR3, the DNA is TGCGCCAGCAGCTCCGCCCTTGGACAGGGGGACGGCTACACCTTC.